Sequencing of this T cell receptor (beta chain) was carried out in a study of cytomegalovirus exposure and HLA in healthy donors. The PCR made use of 60 Vbeta and 13 Jbeta primers. The method was immunoSEQ multiplex PCR; TCRdb's version includes in-frame clones alone and lacks a portion of them. The sample consists of over 65,000 clones, roughly 78% of them appearing once. Germline V gives CDR1 KGHSH, CDR2 LQKENI. The germline V and J ends were trimmed by 3 bases and 8 bases, with 13 bases remaining between them. The CDR3 is 13 amino acids. These donors, healthy bone marrow donors, were studied. The sample comprised PBMCs. This TCR derives from a middle-aged man in good health and CMV-seronegative. The chain joins TRBV18 to TRBJ1-2; D unresolved. CDR3 DNA: TGTGCCAGCTCACCGCGTGGAGAGCTAGGCTACACCTTC. This codes for CASSPRGELGYTF.